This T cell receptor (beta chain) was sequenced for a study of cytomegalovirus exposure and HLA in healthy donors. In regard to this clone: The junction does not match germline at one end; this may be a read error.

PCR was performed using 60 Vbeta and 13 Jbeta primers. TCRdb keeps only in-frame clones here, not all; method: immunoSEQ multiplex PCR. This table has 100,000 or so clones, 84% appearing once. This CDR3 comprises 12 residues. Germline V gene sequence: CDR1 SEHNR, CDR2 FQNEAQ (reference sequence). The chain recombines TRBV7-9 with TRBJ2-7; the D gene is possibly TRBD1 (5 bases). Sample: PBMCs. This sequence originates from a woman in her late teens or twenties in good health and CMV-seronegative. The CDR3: CSSSLRRDEQYF. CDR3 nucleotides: TGTTCCAGCAGCTTACGCAGGGACGAGCAGTACTTC.